The 32 T cell receptor beta chains reported below all come from one sample, sequenced in a study of spatial heterogeneity in lung cancer. Time point reported: blood at routine non-recurrence follow-up after resection. TCRdb itself ran the 5' RACE reads through MiXCR, one entry per CDR3 protein. The sample yields about 10,000 distinct CDR3 sequences, roughly 20% seen once. The source material was PBMCs, sampled at follow-up. Receptors were obtained from a male donor with early-stage non-small cell lung cancer.

This clonotype ranks as medium-sized (0.01 to 0.1%). This chain's CDR3 is CASSEEGQKTSSYNEQFF. The CDR3 region has the DNA TGTGCCAGCAGTGAAGAGGGACAGAAAACTAGCTCCTACAATGAGCAGTTCTTC. V usage is TRBV6-1 and J usage is TRBJ2-1; 7 bases fit TRBD1. V trimming: 1 base; J trimming: 0 bases; junction bases outside the gene matches: 9. The CDR3 extends over 18 amino acids. Germline-derived CDR1 and CDR2 are MNHNS and SASEGT.

CDR3 sequence reads: CASSYSGSAETQYF. The CDR3 DNA reads TGTGCCAGCAGTTACTCGGGGAGCGCAGAGACCCAGTACTTC. V gene TRBV6-5 combines with J gene TRBJ2-5; D is possibly TRBD2 (5 bases). CDR3 length: 14 residues. Germline V gives CDR1 MNHEY, CDR2 SVGAGI. V gave up 0 bases and J gave up 4 bases, with 9 bases separating them.

This clonotype occurred many times. V usage is TRBV19 and J usage is TRBJ1-5; maybe TRBD1 (6 bases). Germline-derived CDR1 and CDR2 are LNHDA and SQIVND (reference sequence). Trimming stripped 6 bases from V and 8 bases from J, with 17 bases between. CDR3 length equals 14 residues. CDR3 protein: CASRMRTAHEPQHF. CDR3 nucleotides: TGTGCCAGTAGAATGCGGACAGCCCACGAGCCCCAGCATTTT.

This clonotype was seen ten or more times. The chain uses TRBV25-1 and TRBJ2-3, with D tentatively TRBD1 or TRBD2 (5 bases each). Trimming stripped 4 bases from V and 2 bases from J, with 19 bases between. The CDR3 has 17 residues. Germline V lookup: CDR1 MGHDK, CDR2 SYGVNS. The CDR3 DNA follows: TGTGCCAGCAGTGTCCCTGGGACGTCGGCAATCACAGATACGCAGTATTTT. As protein: CASSVPGTSAITDTQYF.

The V gene is TRBV24-1, the J gene TRBJ2-5; D may be TRBD2 (5 bases). The CDR3 has 14 residues. The germline V gene has CDR1 KGHDR and CDR2 SFDVKD. The V and J ends lost 0 bases and 1 base respectively, with 5 bases between them. CDR3 in amino acids: CATSDLGSQETQYF. For the CDR3, the DNA is TGTGCCACCAGTGATTTGGGGAGCCAAGAGACCCAGTACTTC.

This clonotype was seen repeatedly, ten times or more. The chain joins TRBV28 to TRBJ2-3; no clear D gene. This CDR3 spans 15 amino acids. Germline V gene sequence: CDR1 MDHEN, CDR2 SYDVKM. The ends were cut back, 6 bases at V and 2 bases at J, with 15 bases in the middle. Here the CDR3 reads CASSSHNLPTDTQYF. CDR3 in DNA: TGTGCCAGCAGCTCACACAATCTCCCCACAGATACGCAGTATTTT.

Worth noting for this clonotype: Just one base apart from a much larger clone, this may be a read error. Likely a read error: the CDR3 ends without its conserved phenylalanine or tryptophan. The chain couples TRBV29-1 to TRBJ2-4; TRBD1 matches 11 bases. The V and J ends lost 4 bases and 7 bases, in that order; junction bases with no gene match: 0. Germline CDR1 is SQVTM and CDR2 is ANQGSEA. This CDR3 region has 12 residues. The CDR3 loop reads CSVGTGGNIQYS. The CDR3 DNA sequence: TGCAGCGTTGGGACAGGGGGCAACATTCAGTACTCC.

This clonotype has ten or more counts. V usage is TRBV12-3 or TRBV12-4 and J usage is TRBJ1-6; D is uncertain. CDR3 length equals 19 residues. V dropped 7 bases and J dropped 6 bases, with 28 bases sitting between them. The CDR3 region is CASTEDPWRPRLGNSPLHF. The CDR3 DNA is TGTGCCAGCACCGAGGACCCGTGGCGTCCCCGTCTGGGTAATTCACCCCTCCACTTT.

There are many counts of this clonotype. This chain connects TRBV4-1 to TRBJ2-6; the D gene could be TRBD1 or TRBD2 (5 bases each). V lost 2 bases, J lost 0 bases, and 14 bases lay in between. In germline, CDR1 is MGHRA, CDR2 YSYEKL. CDR3 length: 18 amino acids. CDR3 protein: CASSQLGPHRSGANVLTF. CDR3 nucleotides: TGCGCCAGCAGCCAACTGGGACCACATCGCTCTGGGGCCAACGTCCTGACTTTC.

This clonotype was seen at least ten times. J is TRBJ2-2 and V is TRBV15, with TRBD2 identical over 11 bases. Germline V gene data show CDR1 as LNHNV and CDR2 as YYDKDF (reference sequence). The length of the CDR3 is 16 residues. After removal of 6 bases from V and 4 bases from J, the junction contained 7 bases not matched to a gene. CDR3 in DNA: TGTGCCACCAGACTCGCACTAGCGGGGGCCACCGGGGAGCTGTTTTTT. Amino acid sequence: CATRLALAGATGELFF.

This clonotype was detected a few times. CDR3 protein: CASSLGPSGYTF. The CDR3 DNA is TGTGCCAGCAGCTTAGGCCCTTCGGGCTACACCTTC. The genes are TRBV11-2 and TRBJ1-2; D gene unclear. Germline V lookup: CDR1 SGHAT, CDR2 FQNNGV. The CDR3 is 12 residues long. The V gene lost 1 base and the J gene lost 8 bases, with 8 bases spanning the gap. The entire variable domain, with the rest obtained from reference TRBV11-2 and TRBJ1-2, is as follows: EAGVAQSPRYKIIEKRQSVAFWCNPISGHATLYWYQQILGQGPKLLIQFQNNGVVDDSQLPKDRFSAERLKGVDSTLKIQPAKLEDSAVYLCASSLGPSGYTFGSGTRLTVV.

This clonotype was recorded many times. This chain links TRBV20-1 with TRBJ2-1; 8 positions agree with TRBD2. The CDR3 spans 13 residues. The V segment lost 5 bases and the J segment 7 bases; nucleotides outside the gene matches: 7. Germline V gene sequence: CDR1 DFQATT, CDR2 SNEGSKA (reference sequence). The CDR3 nucleotides are TGCAGTGCTGGGCGGGGGGCGGAGAATGAGCAGTTCTTC. Its translation: CSAGRGAENEQFF.

The J gene is TRBJ2-2, the V gene TRBV7-9; TRBD1 is a possible D gene (6 bases). This CDR3 is 13 amino acids long. Germline values: CDR1 SEHNR, CDR2 FQNEAQ (reference sequence). V lost 5 bases to trimming and J lost 6 bases, with 10 bases between them. The CDR3 spells CASSPPGAGELFF. The CDR3, as DNA: TGTGCCAGCAGCCCCCCAGGGGCCGGGGAGCTGTTTTTT.

This clonotype was observed many times. The rearrangement joins TRBV27 to TRBJ2-7, with D perhaps TRBD1 (5 bases). Trimming removed 3 bases from V and 5 bases from J, with 14 bases in between. Per the germline V gene, CDR1 is MNHEY and CDR2 is SMNVEV (reference sequence). The CDR3 has 14 amino acids. CDR3 protein: CASSFGATRDEQYF. The CDR3 DNA follows: TGTGCCAGCAGTTTTGGGGCTACCCGGGACGAGCAGTACTTC.

This clonotype was recorded at least ten times. This chain uses TRBV6-2 or TRBV6-3 with TRBJ2-1; 10 bases line up with TRBD2. The V gene's germline CDR1 is MNHEY and CDR2 SVGEGT. This CDR3 comprises 16 residues. V lost 0 bases, J lost 4 bases, and 3 bases stayed unmatched. CDR3 bases: TGTGCCAGCAGTTACTCCATAGCGGGAGGATACAATGAGCAGTTCTTC. It translates to CASSYSIAGGYNEQFF.

This clonotype has at least ten counts. The chain uses TRBV7-3 and TRBJ1-1; D perhaps matches TRBD1 (6 bases). Germline loops: CDR1 SGHTA, CDR2 FQGTGA. Trimming removed 5 bases at V and 1 base at J, with 11 bases between. The CDR3 covers 14 residues. Here the CDR3 DNA reads TGTGCCAGCAGCCGAGCGACAGGGAACACTGAAGCTTTCTTT. Amino acids: CASSRATGNTEAFF.

The table lists this clonotype with a few counts. The genes are TRBV6-6 and TRBJ1-2; no definite D call. Germline V gene data show CDR1 as MNHNY and CDR2 as SVGAGI (reference sequence). CDR3 length equals 13 residues. Trimming removed 5 bases from V and 2 bases from J, with 9 bases in between. As DNA, the CDR3 is TGTGCCAGCAGTCCTGGACCGAACTATGGCTACACCTTC. Amino acids: CASSPGPNYGYTF.

This clonotype was observed a few times. The chain recombines TRBV18 with TRBJ2-7; D is perhaps TRBD1 (6 bases). Germline V gene lookup returns CDR1 KGHSH and CDR2 LQKENI. Trimming cost V 6 bases and J 5 bases, with 14 bases left between them. This CDR3 spans 13 amino acids. DNA for the CDR3: TGTGCCAGCTCCGATGGACAGTCTGACGAGCAGTACTTC. Protein product: CASSDGQSDEQYF.

There are many counts of this clonotype. The gene calls are TRBV9 and TRBJ2-3; 7 bases are shared with TRBD2. CDR3 length: 14 residues. The germline gives CDR1 SGDLS, CDR2 YYNGEE. The J segment lost 5 bases and the V segment lost 3 bases, leaving 6 bases of the junction unmatched. The CDR3 DNA sequence: TGTGCCAGCAGCGACCAAGGGAGGGGAGATACGCAGTATTTT. The encoded protein is CASSDQGRGDTQYF.

V and J are TRBV11-3 and TRBJ2-1, with 8 bases matching TRBD2. The junction had 3 bases not matched to a gene; V was cut back by 5 bases and J by 9 bases. The CDR3 is 12 amino acids. Germline assignment: CDR1 SGHNT and CDR2 YENEEA. The CDR3: CASSEGLVEQFF. As DNA, the CDR3 is TGTGCCAGCAGCGAGGGACTAGTTGAGCAGTTCTTC.

Many counts were recorded for this clonotype. The V call is TRBV4-1, the J call TRBJ2-7; D is uncertain. Germline CDR1 is MGHRA and CDR2 is YSYEKL. The CDR3 spans 13 residues. V gave up 0 bases and J gave up 4 bases, with 7 bases separating them. CDR3 protein: CASSQEYLYEQYF. CDR3 nucleotides: TGCGCCAGCAGCCAAGAGTACTTATACGAGCAGTACTTC.

By its share, this clonotype is medium-sized (0.01 to 0.1%). This chain links TRBV11-2 with TRBJ2-7, with D hard to call. The germline gives CDR1 SGHAT, CDR2 FQNNGV. Trimming removed 1 base at V and 4 bases at J, with 11 bases between. The CDR3 runs 14 residues. CDR3 amino acids: CASSLVNRFYEQYF. Written as DNA, the CDR3 is TGTGCCAGCAGCTTAGTTAACAGATTTTACGAGCAGTACTTC. Looking up the rest from reference TRBV11-2 and TRBJ2-7 gives the full variable domain: EAGVAQSPRYKIIEKRQSVAFWCNPISGHATLYWYQQILGQGPKLLIQFQNNGVVDDSQLPKDRFSAERLKGVDSTLKIQPAKLEDSAVYLCASSLVNRFYEQYFGPGTRLTVT.

The V call is TRBV7-2, the J call TRBJ2-5; no reliable D call. Germline CDR1 SGHTA, CDR2 FQGNSA. The CDR3 extends over 11 amino acids. V was cut by 3 bases and J by 5 bases, with 4 bases left in between. DNA of the CDR3: TGTGCCAGCAGCTTCCTGGAGACCCAGTACTTC. Its protein is CASSFLETQYF.

By share of the sample, this clonotype is medium-sized. This sequence joins TRBV10-3 and TRBJ2-3; 12 bases map to TRBD2. The CDR3 extends over 15 amino acids. The junction had 4 bases not matched to a gene; V was cut back by 6 bases and J by 3 bases. CDR1 ENHRY and CDR2 SYGVKD come from the germline V gene. DNA for the CDR3: TGTGCCATCAGCCGACTAGCGGGAGAGACAGATACGCAGTATTTT. Protein: CAISRLAGETDTQYF.

This clonotype came up a few times. The chain recombines TRBV11-1 with TRBJ1-3, with D tentatively TRBD1 (6 bases). Germline CDR1 is SGHAT and CDR2 is FQDESV (reference sequence). CDR3 size: 16 residues. The V and J ends lost 7 bases and 2 bases respectively, with 18 bases between them. The CDR3 DNA follows: TGTGCCAGCACTCCAACCGGGACATCAACTGGAAACACCATATATTTT. Protein: CASTPTGTSTGNTIYF.

At least ten counts were recorded for this clonotype. This rearrangement joins TRBV20-1 to TRBJ1-1, with D possibly being TRBD1 (5 bases). The germline V and J ends were trimmed by 5 bases and 4 bases, with 20 bases remaining between them. The CDR3 sequence is 15 residues long. Germline CDR1 is DFQATT and CDR2 is SNEGSKA (reference sequence). CDR3 coding DNA: TGCAGTGCTCGCGACCCCAGGGAATGGGCCACTGAAGCTTTCTTT. Protein sequence: CSARDPREWATEAFF.

This chain joins TRBV7-2 and TRBJ2-1; 8 bases are shared with TRBD2. The CDR3 covers 14 residues. Germline V gives CDR1 SGHTA, CDR2 FQGNSA. V trimming: 5 bases; J trimming: 4 bases; junction bases outside the gene matches: 4. In DNA, the CDR3 is TGTGCCAGCAGCCCGAGCGGGGGATACAATGAGCAGTTCTTC. Its protein is CASSPSGGYNEQFF.

The chain carries TRBV4-3 and TRBJ1-6, with a weak D call TRBD1 (5 bases). CDR3 size: 19 residues. The V and J ends lost 0 bases and 0 bases respectively, with 15 bases between them. Germline CDR1 reads LGHNA; CDR2 reads YSLEER. CDR3 in amino acids: CASSQDSGGESSYNSPLHF. The DNA of the CDR3 is TGCGCCAGCAGCCAAGACTCTGGGGGTGAAAGCTCCTATAATTCACCCCTCCACTTT.

The CDR3 sequence: CASSYALGTGELFF. The CDR3 bases are TGTGCCAGCAGTTACGCCCTAGGAACCGGGGAGCTGTTTTTT. The chain links TRBV6-2 or TRBV6-3 to TRBJ2-2; D is unclear. The ends were cut back, 2 bases at V and 5 bases at J, with 9 bases in the middle. The CDR3 has 14 amino acids. Germline CDR1 MNHEY, CDR2 SVGEGT.

This clonotype was detected only a few times. The rearrangement joins TRBV20-1 to TRBJ2-5; 10 positions match TRBD2. The germline V gene has CDR1 DFQATT and CDR2 SNEGSKA (reference sequence). This CDR3 spans 17 amino acids. The ends lost 0 bases at V and 5 bases at J; junction bases unmatched: 12. The CDR3 DNA follows: TGCAGTGCTAGAGATCTAGCGGGGGCTCGAGGGTTGGAGACCCAGTACTTC. Its translation: CSARDLAGARGLETQYF.

The rearrangement links TRBV7-8 to TRBJ2-3; 7 bases agree with TRBD2. The CDR3 has 15 amino acids. The germline gives CDR1 SGHVS, CDR2 FQNEAQ. The V and J ends lost 3 bases and 3 bases, in that order; junction bases with no gene match: 6. The CDR3 region has the DNA TGTGCCAGCAGCTTTGCTGGGCGGGGGACAGATACGCAGTATTTT. It translates to CASSFAGRGTDTQYF.

In this sample, this clonotype turned up many times. V is TRBV4-3 and J is TRBJ1-3; tentatively, D is TRBD1 (5 bases). The CDR3 consists of 17 residues. Per the germline V gene, CDR1 is LGHNA and CDR2 is YSLEER. With 1 base removed from V and 0 bases from J, the gap between germline ends came to 13 bases. The CDR3 sequence is CASSQVVGTDSGNTIYF. CDR3 DNA sequence: TGCGCCAGCAGCCAAGTCGTTGGGACGGACTCTGGAAACACCATATATTTT.